The TCR beta chain described here comes from a study of cytotoxic CD8 clonotypes in ibrutinib-treated CLL. Across the whole study: After median about 71 months, approximately 14 stayed in remission, approximately twelve progressed; responses about 25 partial, 2 complete. Timing of response sample collection was a median roughly twelve months after treatment start, with a range of 6 to 36.

This clone was picked up a small number of times. Its antigen remains unidentified. The protocol was immunoSEQ multiplex PCR, while the TCRdb copy is restricted to in-frame clones and leaves out a portion. Of approximately 190,000 clones in the sample, roughly three quarters were seen once. Study-wide findings and caveats: Ibrutinib response saw clonality rise, and progression saw it return toward baseline. Baseline clonality, above age-matched healthy donor levels, tracked circulating CD8+ T-cell counts.

CDR3 length: 14 amino acids. Germline CDR1 reads SEHNR; CDR2 reads FQNEAQ (reference sequence). Trimming pared 2 bases from V and 7 bases from J, leaving 11 bases between. This chain uses TRBV7-9 with TRBJ2-2; D is ambiguous. The sequenced sample was PBMCs, obtained after 12 months of ibrutinib treatment. The source is a human donor with chronic lymphocytic leukemia. CDR3 sequence (DNA): TGTGCCAGCAGCTTAATGTCGGCGGTCGGGGAGCTGTTTTTT. Its translation is CASSLMSAVGELFF.